The 26 T cell receptor beta chains in this list originate from one sample, sequenced in a study of cytomegalovirus exposure and HLA in healthy donors. The method was immunoSEQ multiplex PCR; TCRdb's version includes in-frame clones alone and lacks a portion of them. The sample carries roughly 150,000 clones, 90% to 95% recorded once. Source material: PBMCs. These receptors were collected from a man aged 18 to 35 in good health and CMV-seronegative.

This clone was detected once. The V gene is TRBV6-5, the J gene TRBJ1-2, with D perhaps TRBD1 (6 bases). Germline V gene sequence: CDR1 MNHEY, CDR2 SVGAGI. The CDR3 runs 15 residues. The V and J ends lost 6 bases and 2 bases respectively, with 16 bases between them. This CDR3 reads CASRPTGQLNYGYTF. The CDR3 DNA reads as TGTGCCAGCAGACCTACTGGACAGTTAAACTATGGCTACACCTTC.

This chain links TRBV5-1 with TRBJ2-1, with TRBD1 matching over 9 bases. There are 15 residues in the CDR3. Germline trimming cut 4 bases from V and 6 bases from J; bases unmatched to any gene: 8. Germline V gene data show CDR1 as SGHRS and CDR2 as YFSETQ. The CDR3 here is CASSSGTGWGNEQFF. As DNA, the CDR3 is TGCGCCAGCAGCAGCGGGACAGGGTGGGGCAATGAGCAGTTCTTC.

V and J are TRBV30 and TRBJ2-7; a possible D gene is TRBD1 (6 bases). Germline-derived CDR1 and CDR2 are GTSNPN and SVGIG (reference sequence). The V end was cut by 4 bases, the J end by 8 bases, with 18 bases between. The CDR3 loop spans 13 amino acids. CDR3 sequence reads: CAWNTQGGDKQYF. The CDR3 nucleotides are TGTGCCTGGAACACACAAGGGGGAGACAAGCAGTACTTC.

The V call is TRBV6-5, the J call TRBJ1-6; 10 positions agree with TRBD1. The CDR3 consists of 15 residues. Unmatched junction bases numbered 2, after V lost 4 bases and J lost 5 bases. Germline-derived CDR1 and CDR2 are MNHEY and SVGAGI. In DNA form, the CDR3 reads TGTGCCAGCAGTTCCGGGACAGGGGATAATTCACCCCTCCACTTT. Translated: CASSSGTGDNSPLHF.

The sample holds one count of this clone. The V call is TRBV9, the J call TRBJ2-3; D is unclear. Germline V gives CDR1 SGDLS, CDR2 YYNGEE. The CDR3 contains 14 residues. Trimming took 4 bases from V and 0 from J, leaving 9 bases between them. The CDR3 here is CASSLAVSTDTQYF. CDR3 nucleotide sequence: TGTGCCAGCAGCTTAGCAGTAAGCACAGATACGCAGTATTTT. Filled out from reference TRBV9 and TRBJ2-3, the complete variable domain reads DSGVTQTPKHLITATGQRVTLRCSPRSGDLSVYWYQQSLDQGLQFLIQYYNGEERAKGNILERFSAQQFPDLHSELNLSSLELGDSALYFCASSLAVSTDTQYFGPGTRLTVL.

This rearrangement joins TRBV5-1 to TRBJ1-4; a possible D gene is TRBD1 (6 bases). The CDR3 sequence is 16 residues long. The V and J ends lost 7 bases and 5 bases respectively, with 21 bases between them. Germline CDR1 SGHRS, CDR2 YFSETQ. CDR3 sequence reads: CASRSQADSRNEKLFF. In DNA form, the CDR3 reads TGCGCCAGCCGCTCTCAGGCGGACAGTCGAAATGAAAAACTGTTTTTT. Using reference TRBV5-1 and TRBJ1-4 for the parts outside the CDR3, the full variable domain is KAGVTQTPRYLIKTRGQQVTLSCSPISGHRSVSWYQQTPGQGLQFLFEYFSETQRNKGNFPGRFSGRQFSNSRSEMNVSTLELGDSALYLCASRSQADSRNEKLFFGSGTQLSVL.

V is TRBV25-1 and J is TRBJ2-2; 8 bases align to TRBD1. Unmatched junction bases numbered 8, after V lost 4 bases and J lost 4 bases. The CDR3 totals 16 residues. CDR1 is MGHDK, CDR2 SYGVNS, per germline. The CDR3 DNA reads as TGTGCCAGCAGTGGGTCGGGACAGGCATTCACCGGGGAGCTGTTTTTT. Amino acids: CASSGSGQAFTGELFF. The entire variable domain, with the rest obtained from reference TRBV25-1 and TRBJ2-2, is as follows: EADIYQTPRYLVIGTGKKITLECSQTMGHDKMYWYQQDPGMELHLIHYSYGVNSTEKGDLSSESTVSRIRTEHFPLTLESARPSHTSQYLCASSGSGQAFTGELFFGEGSRLTVL.

This rearrangement joins TRBV18 to TRBJ1-1, with TRBD1 matching 9 bases. Germline trimming cut 6 bases from V and 5 bases from J; bases unmatched to any gene: 10. The CDR3 extends over 15 amino acids. Looked up from germline, CDR1 is KGHSH and CDR2 is LQKENI. This CDR3 is CASSQDRGLRTEAFF. CDR3 nucleotides: TGTGCCAGCTCCCAGGACAGGGGATTGAGGACTGAAGCTTTCTTT.

The chain joins TRBV10-3 to TRBJ1-1, with D perhaps matching TRBD1 (5 bases). The germline V gene has CDR1 ENHRY and CDR2 SYGVKD. CDR3 size: 17 residues. V lost 4 bases to trimming and J lost 1 base, with 19 bases between them. The chain's CDR3 is CAISGVDKGSSNTEAFF. CDR3 DNA sequence: TGTGCCATCAGTGGGGTGGACAAAGGGTCATCGAACACTGAAGCTTTCTTT.

This chain connects TRBV15 to TRBJ1-1; 10 bases align to TRBD1. This CDR3 is built from 16 residues. Trimming removed 1 base from V and 0 bases from J; junction bases left unmatched: 2. The germline gives CDR1 LNHNV, CDR2 YYDKDF (reference sequence). CDR3 region: CATSRGGQGLNTEAFF. Written as DNA, the CDR3 is TGTGCCACCAGCAGAGGGGGACAGGGGTTGAACACTGAAGCTTTCTTT.

V gene TRBV5-6 combines with J gene TRBJ2-7, with TRBD1 matching 10 bases. The trim removed 4 bases at V and 5 bases at J, leaving 6 bases unmatched. This CDR3 has 14 residues. Germline loops: CDR1 SGHDT, CDR2 YYEEEE. The CDR3 region has the DNA TGTGCCAGCAGCAGGGACAGGGGAACTCACGAGCAGTACTTC. It translates to CASSRDRGTHEQYF.

The V and J genes are TRBV7-6 and TRBJ2-3; 7 nucleotides line up with TRBD2. The CDR3 extends over 16 amino acids. Losses at the gene ends were 1 base for V and 0 bases for J; bases not matched to a gene: 4. In germline, CDR1 is SGHVS, CDR2 FNYEAQ. The CDR3 region is CASSLGGGSSTDTQYF. CDR3 bases: TGTGCCAGCAGCTTAGGCGGGGGTTCGAGCACAGATACGCAGTATTTT.

V usage is TRBV9 and J usage is TRBJ2-2; 8 nucleotides line up with TRBD1. The CDR3 runs 15 residues. J was trimmed by 7 bases and V by 3 bases; bases with no gene match: 8. The germline CDR1 and CDR2 sequences are SGDLS and YYNGEE. This chain's CDR3 is CASSDPRGRGGELFF. CDR3 in DNA: TGTGCCAGCAGCGACCCCAGGGGGCGGGGCGGGGAGCTGTTTTTT.

The chain has TRBV13 and TRBJ2-1; the D is unclear. CDR1 PRHDT and CDR2 FYEKMQ come from the germline V gene (reference sequence). V lost 1 base and J 4 bases, leaving 14 bases between the germline ends. This CDR3 comprises 16 residues. The CDR3 coding sequence is TGTGCCAGCAGCTTAGCTTCGGCCTCCGGGTACAATGAGCAGTTCTTC. Amino acid sequence: CASSLASASGYNEQFF.

The chain couples TRBV7-9 to TRBJ2-5, with TRBD2 matching 10 bases. CDR3 length: 14 residues. In germline, CDR1 is SEHNR, CDR2 FQNEAQ (reference sequence). V gave up 5 bases and J gave up 4 bases; unmatched junction bases: 4. This CDR3 is CASSQRLAGETQYF. The CDR3 nucleotides are TGTGCCAGCAGCCAGCGACTAGCGGGAGAGACCCAGTACTTC. The full variable domain, rest sourced from reference TRBV7-9 and TRBJ2-5, is DTGVSQNPRHKITKRGQNVTFRCDPISEHNRLYWYRQTLGQGPEFLTYFQNEAQLEKSRLLSDRFSAERPKGSFSTLEIQRTEQGDSAMYLCASSQRLAGETQYFGPGTRLLVL.

The V and J genes are TRBV5-8 and TRBJ2-6; TRBD1 agrees at 10 bases. V lost 7 bases to trimming and J lost 4 bases; unmatched junction nucleotides: 2. Germline-derived CDR1 and CDR2 are SGHTS and YDEGEE. This CDR3 has 14 residues. CDR3 in DNA: TGTGCCAGCGGGACAGGGGCCGGGGCCAACGTCCTGACTTTC. Translation gives CASGTGAGANVLTF.

The chain combines TRBV5-1 with TRBJ2-1; no definite D call. Germline CDR1 SGHRS, CDR2 YFSETQ. The CDR3 runs 15 residues. V was cut by 5 bases and J by 3 bases, with 15 bases left in between. The CDR3 protein is CASSRNYEDYNEQFF. The CDR3 nucleotides are TGCGCCAGCAGTAGGAACTACGAGGACTACAATGAGCAGTTCTTC.

The chain employs TRBV27 and TRBJ2-1, with D possibly matching TRBD1 (6 bases). Germline V gives CDR1 MNHEY, CDR2 SMNVEV (reference sequence). Trimming shortened V by 7 bases and J by 1 base, and 14 bases separated the two germline ends. The CDR3 totals 15 residues. In nucleotides, the CDR3 is TGTGCCAGCAAGCCCGACAGGAGGTCCTACAATGAGCAGTTCTTC. Amino acid sequence: CASKPDRRSYNEQFF.

The rearrangement uses TRBV10-1 and TRBJ2-1; 9 bases match TRBD2. The V gene's germline CDR1 is WNHNN and CDR2 SYGVQD (reference sequence). The CDR3 contains 13 residues. V was pared by 1 base and J by 10 bases, with 2 bases of the junction left unmatched. This CDR3 is CASSELTSGEQFF. The CDR3 DNA reads TGCGCCAGCAGTGAGTTGACTAGCGGAGAGCAGTTCTTC.

The chain uses TRBV6-5 and TRBJ1-1; perhaps TRBD1 as D (5 bases). V was cut by 3 bases and J by 5 bases, with 10 bases left in between. This CDR3 region has 13 residues. Germline values: CDR1 MNHEY, CDR2 SVGAGI. This chain's CDR3 is CASSYGGLTEAFF. DNA of the CDR3: TGTGCCAGCAGTTATGGGGGGTTAACTGAAGCTTTCTTT.

This clone has only one observation. The rearrangement links TRBV7-2 to TRBJ2-2; 15 nucleotides agree with TRBD2. V dropped 4 bases and J dropped 3; count of bases not matched to a gene: 6. The CDR3 sequence is 18 residues long. The germline gives CDR1 SGHTA, CDR2 FQGNSA. The CDR3: CASSSSGLAGGYTGELFF. The DNA of the CDR3 is TGTGCCAGCAGCTCATCAGGACTAGCGGGAGGGTACACCGGGGAGCTGTTTTTT.

The chain joins TRBV4-3 to TRBJ2-3; 8 nucleotides align to TRBD2. The CDR3 extends over 17 amino acids. The germline V gene has CDR1 LGHNA and CDR2 YSLEER. J lost 4 bases, V lost 0 bases, and 9 bases had no gene match. DNA of the CDR3: TGCGCCAGCAGCCAAGATGCCCAGCGGGAGTATCCAGATACGCAGTATTTT. Translated, it gives CASSQDAQREYPDTQYF.

The chain carries TRBV6-5 and TRBJ2-7, with 10 bases lining up with TRBD2. V shed 0 bases, J shed 9 bases, and the junction held 8 bases outside the gene matches. Germline V CDR1 and CDR2: MNHEY, SVGAGI. This CDR3 has 15 residues. In nucleotides, the CDR3 is TGTGCCAGCAGTTACTCGAAGGTGGGACTAGCGCGGCAGTACTTC. It translates to CASSYSKVGLARQYF.

The rearrangement joins TRBV29-1 to TRBJ2-2; 9 nucleotides line up with TRBD1. The length of the CDR3 is 14 residues. J lost 4 bases, V lost 4 bases, and 4 bases had no gene match. Germline V gives CDR1 SQVTM, CDR2 ANQGSEA. The chain's CDR3 is CSVGIQGATGELFF. CDR3 nucleotide sequence: TGCAGCGTTGGGATACAGGGGGCCACCGGGGAGCTGTTTTTT.

This clone was recorded once. J is TRBJ2-7 and V is TRBV27; 11 nucleotides align to TRBD2. The germline gives CDR1 MNHEY, CDR2 SMNVEV (reference sequence). Trimming took 3 bases from V and 3 from J; bases not matched to a gene: 4. This CDR3 comprises 15 residues. CDR3 in DNA: TGTGCCAGCAGTTTCCTAGCGGGGGGATACTACGAGCAGTACTTC. Its protein is CASSFLAGGYYEQYF.

J is TRBJ2-7 and V is TRBV2; 7 nucleotides agree with TRBD2. The CDR3 length is 14 residues. Unmatched junction bases numbered 10, after V lost 8 bases and J lost 3 bases. The germline gives CDR1 SNHLY, CDR2 FYNNEI. CDR3 DNA: TGTGCCAGCGGGGCGGGGAGGGGCGGCTACGAGCAGTACGTC. It codes for CASGAGRGGYEQYV.